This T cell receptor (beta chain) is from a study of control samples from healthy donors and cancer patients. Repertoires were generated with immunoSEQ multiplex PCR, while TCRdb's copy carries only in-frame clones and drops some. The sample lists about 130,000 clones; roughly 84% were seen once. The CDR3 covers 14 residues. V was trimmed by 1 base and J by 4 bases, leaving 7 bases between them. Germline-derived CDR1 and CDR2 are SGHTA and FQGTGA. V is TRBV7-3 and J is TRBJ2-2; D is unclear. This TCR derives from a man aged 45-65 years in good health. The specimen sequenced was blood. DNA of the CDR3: TGTGCCAGCAGCTTAAGGCCAGCCACCGGGGAGCTGTTTTTT. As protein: CASSLRPATGELFF.